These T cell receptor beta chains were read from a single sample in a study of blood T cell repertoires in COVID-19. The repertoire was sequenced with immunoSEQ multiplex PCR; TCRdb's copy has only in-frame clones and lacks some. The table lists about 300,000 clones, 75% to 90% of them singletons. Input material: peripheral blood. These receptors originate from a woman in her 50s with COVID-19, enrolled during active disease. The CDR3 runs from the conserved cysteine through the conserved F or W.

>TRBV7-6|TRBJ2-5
CASSSQLADNQETQYF
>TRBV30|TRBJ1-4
CAWDRGYTTNEKLFF
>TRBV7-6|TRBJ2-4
CASSLAWGEQNIQYF
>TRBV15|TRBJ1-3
CATSRRGHLRGSGNTIYF
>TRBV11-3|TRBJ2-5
CASSLGGGVRETQYF
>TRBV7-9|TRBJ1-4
CASSLERELFF
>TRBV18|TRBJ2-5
CASSFPLGQRSTQYF
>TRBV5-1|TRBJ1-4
CASSSQGVREKLFF
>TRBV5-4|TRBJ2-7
CASSLAAGEGYEQYF
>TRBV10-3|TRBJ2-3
CAISVGLGGTDTQYF
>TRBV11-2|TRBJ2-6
CASSFGFLSGANVLTF
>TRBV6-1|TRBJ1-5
CASSEGDTRQPQHF
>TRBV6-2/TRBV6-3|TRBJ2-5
CASSYPTTGAGQETQYF
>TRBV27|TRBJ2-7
CASSLGDTFYEQYF
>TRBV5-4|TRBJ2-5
CASSSDRGRRQETQYF
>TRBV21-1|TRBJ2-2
CANLLGDRSSNTGELFF
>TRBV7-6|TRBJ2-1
CASSLGTSAIYNEQFF
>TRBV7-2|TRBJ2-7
CASSPSSYEQYF
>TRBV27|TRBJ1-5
CASSLLHGPQHF
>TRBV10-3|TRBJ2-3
CAISEYLAGDLTGTQYF
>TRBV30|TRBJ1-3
CASNRESGNTIYF
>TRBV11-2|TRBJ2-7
CASSRTRDYEQYF
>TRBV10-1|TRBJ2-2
CARERGRLGTGELFF
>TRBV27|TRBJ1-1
CATTPRQAALPEAFF
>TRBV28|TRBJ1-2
CASSPPGQGKNYGYTF
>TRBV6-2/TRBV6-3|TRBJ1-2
CASSSGRTGYGYTF
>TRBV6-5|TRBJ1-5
CASRDRGRVGQPQHF
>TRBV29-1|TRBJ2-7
CSVEGRSYEQYF
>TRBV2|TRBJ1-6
CASRPGTGGPPASALHF
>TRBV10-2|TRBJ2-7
CASSDYGTSDLYGGEQYF
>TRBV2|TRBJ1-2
CASRATGSHYGYTF
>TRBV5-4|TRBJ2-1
CASSSSLIGLTGEQFF
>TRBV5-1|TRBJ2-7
CASSLAGGGSYEQYF
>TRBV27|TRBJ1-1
CASSTYTGGFAEAFF
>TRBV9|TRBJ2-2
CASTGPGQLNTGELFF
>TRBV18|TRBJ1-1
CASSPDRAVAFF
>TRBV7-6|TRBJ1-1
CASSVTGNTEAFF
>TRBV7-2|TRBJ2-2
CASSLVVGTGELFF
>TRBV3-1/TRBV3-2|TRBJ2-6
CASSPLAGANVLTF
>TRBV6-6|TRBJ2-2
CASSPPQGDTGELFF
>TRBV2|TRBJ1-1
CASSYRGGDTEAFF
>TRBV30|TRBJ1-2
CAWSVRPGGINGYTF
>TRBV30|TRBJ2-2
CAWDLAGGGSGELFF
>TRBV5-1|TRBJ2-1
CASSRDGLAGGIYNEQFF
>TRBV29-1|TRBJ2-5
CSGRTSGIWETQYF
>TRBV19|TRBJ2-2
CASRRTETGELFF
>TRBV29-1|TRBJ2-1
CSATGTGSYNEQFF
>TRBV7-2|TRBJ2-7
CASSLGLANYEQYF
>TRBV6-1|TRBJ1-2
CASSETTGEGYTF
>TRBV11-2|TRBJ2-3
CASSLNGRAGDTQYF
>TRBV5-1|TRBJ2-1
CASSLGLAGVSDNEQFF